Shown below are 24 T cell receptor beta chains from a single sample sequenced in a study of cytomegalovirus exposure and HLA in healthy donors. The PCR was carried out with 60 Vbeta primers and 13 Jbeta primers. The method was immunoSEQ multiplex PCR; TCRdb's version includes in-frame clones alone and lacks a portion of them. Among under 200,000 clones listed, around 80% were seen once. Sample: PBMCs. Source of these receptors: a woman aged 45-65 years in good health and CMV-seropositive.

This clone was observed a handful of times. The chain couples TRBV18 to TRBJ1-3; no reliable D call. The CDR3 is made up of 13 amino acids. The ends were cut back, 3 bases at V and 8 bases at J, with 11 bases in the middle. CDR1 is KGHSH, CDR2 LQKENI, per germline. CDR3 sequence: CASSPSQVDTIYF. CDR3 nucleotide sequence: TGTGCCAGCTCACCCTCTCAGGTGGACACCATATATTTT.

This clone has only a few counts. The J gene is TRBJ2-3, the V gene TRBV7-6; TRBD1 matches 11 bases. The germline V gene encodes CDR1 SGHVS and CDR2 FNYEAQ. The CDR3 length is 17 residues. V trimming: 5 bases; J trimming: 2 bases; junction bases outside the gene matches: 9. The CDR3 bases are TGTGCCAGCAGCGCAAGAGGGACAGGGGGGATCACAGATACGCAGTATTTT. Amino acid sequence: CASSARGTGGITDTQYF.

This chain joins TRBV19 and TRBJ2-1, with TRBD2 matching over 7 bases. The CDR3 loop spans 15 amino acids. Germline assignment: CDR1 LNHDA and CDR2 SQIVND (reference sequence). The V gene end was trimmed by 5 bases and the J gene end by 1 base; junction bases not matched to a gene: 5. CDR3 region: CASSYGGGSYNEQFF. The DNA of the CDR3 is TGTGCCAGTAGTTACGGGGGAGGGTCCTACAATGAGCAGTTCTTC.

The CDR3 DNA reads TGTGCCTGGACCGGAGTTAGCGGGTCCTACAATGAGCAGTTCTTC. This translates into CAWTGVSGSYNEQFF. The chain links TRBV30 to TRBJ2-1; 7 nucleotides align to TRBD2. The CDR3 is 15 amino acids. The J segment lost 1 base and the V segment lost 4 bases, leaving 7 bases of the junction unmatched. CDR1 is GTSNPN and CDR2 is SVGIG in the germline V gene (reference sequence).

The rearrangement uses TRBV7-6 and TRBJ2-7; D may be TRBD1 (6 bases). This CDR3 spans 15 amino acids. V was clipped by 0 bases and J by 2 bases, with 11 bases between them. Germline CDR1 SGHVS, CDR2 FNYEAQ. The CDR3 sequence: CASSLAWQGPYEQYF. CDR3 DNA: TGTGCCAGCAGCTTAGCGTGGCAGGGGCCCTACGAGCAGTACTTC.

V and J are TRBV10-1 and TRBJ1-3; 8 nucleotides line up with TRBD1. This CDR3 spans 15 amino acids. Germline CDR1 reads WNHNN; CDR2 reads SYGVQD (reference sequence). The trim removed 6 bases at V and 4 bases at J, leaving 8 bases unmatched. CDR3 protein: CASRETGEFGNTIYF. The CDR3 coding sequence is TGCGCCAGCAGGGAGACAGGGGAATTCGGAAACACCATATATTTT.

The chain employs TRBV6-6 and TRBJ2-3; TRBD1 matches at 8 bases. The J segment lost 4 bases and the V segment lost 4 bases, leaving 10 bases of the junction unmatched. This CDR3 has 16 amino acids. Germline CDR1 MNHNY, CDR2 SVGAGI (reference sequence). The CDR3 sequence: CASSFSDRGRADTQYF. The CDR3 DNA reads as TGTGCCAGCAGTTTTTCAGACAGGGGACGAGCAGATACGCAGTATTTT.

The chain employs TRBV7-3 and TRBJ2-1; 9 nucleotides match TRBD2. Germline trimming cut 0 bases from V and 4 bases from J; bases unmatched to any gene: 4. The CDR3 is 16 residues long. Germline lookup yields CDR1 SGHTA and CDR2 FQGTGA. The CDR3: CASSLTFSGSYNEQFF. The CDR3 DNA reads as TGTGCCAGCAGCTTAACCTTTAGCGGGAGTTACAATGAGCAGTTCTTC.

This sequence joins TRBV12-5 and TRBJ1-5, with D unclear. The CDR3 loop spans 14 amino acids. Germline V gene data show CDR1 as LGHNT and CDR2 as FRNRAP. The V gene lost 3 bases and the J gene lost 2 bases, with 8 bases spanning the gap. CDR3 nucleotides: TGTGCTAGTGGTTTATCCGGGGGCAATCAGCCCCAGCATTTT. This codes for CASGLSGGNQPQHF.

V usage is TRBV18 and J usage is TRBJ1-1; TRBD1 is a possible D gene (6 bases). V was trimmed by 3 bases and J by 4 bases, leaving 21 bases between them. Germline loops: CDR1 KGHSH, CDR2 LQKENI. The CDR3 has 17 amino acids. This CDR3 reads CASSPIVLQGPGTEAFF. The CDR3 DNA sequence: TGTGCCAGCTCACCTATTGTACTTCAGGGGCCTGGCACTGAAGCTTTCTTT.

This chain links TRBV11-2 with TRBJ2-7; D perhaps matches TRBD1 (5 bases). The germline V and J ends were trimmed by 1 base and 3 bases, with 10 bases remaining between them. The CDR3 runs 14 residues. Germline-derived CDR1 and CDR2 are SGHAT and FQNNGV. The CDR3 nucleotides are TGTGCCAGCAGCTTAGCAGGGTGGGTCTACGAGCAGTACTTC. Amino acid sequence: CASSLAGWVYEQYF.

This clone was detected once. The chain is built from TRBV7-2 and TRBJ2-5; the D gene is possibly TRBD1 (6 bases). The end of the DNA is better explained by TRBJ2-7, so the J call may be wrong. Germline V gives CDR1 SGHTA, CDR2 FQGNSA. This CDR3 is 15 amino acids long. CDR3 protein: CASSFRDTRSYEQYF. In DNA, the CDR3 is TGTGCCAGCAGCTTCCGGGACACCCGCTCCTACGAGCAGTACTTC.

The chain carries TRBV7-2 and TRBJ2-3, with D maybe TRBD2 (6 bases). Germline V gene lookup returns CDR1 SGHTA and CDR2 FQGNSA. V dropped 2 bases and J dropped 1 base, with 10 bases sitting between them. The CDR3 is 15 amino acids. The CDR3, as DNA: TGTGCCAGCAGCTTAAGGGCGGGACGCACAGATACGCAGTATTTT. Amino acid sequence: CASSLRAGRTDTQYF.

V gene TRBV15 combines with J gene TRBJ1-4, with 9 bases lining up with TRBD1. Germline CDR1 is LNHNV and CDR2 is YYDKDF (reference sequence). V dropped 3 bases and J dropped 7; count of bases not matched to a gene: 0. The CDR3 has 13 residues. The CDR3 coding sequence is TGTGCCACCAGCAGGGGACAGGGTGAAAAACTGTTTTTT. As protein: CATSRGQGEKLFF.

This clone was counted once. The rearrangement links TRBV7-9 to TRBJ2-1; 11 nucleotides align to TRBD2. From germline, CDR1 is SEHNR and CDR2 FQNEAQ (reference sequence). This CDR3 contains 16 residues. With 5 bases clipped from V and 5 bases from J, the junction kept 8 bases outside the gene matches. The CDR3 coding sequence is TGTGCCAGCAGCCCGAGGACTAGCGGGCAAAACAATGAGCAGTTCTTC. Translated, it gives CASSPRTSGQNNEQFF. The full variable domain, rest sourced from reference TRBV7-9 and TRBJ2-1, is DTGVSQNPRHKITKRGQNVTFRCDPISEHNRLYWYRQTLGQGPEFLTYFQNEAQLEKSRLLSDRFSAERPKGSFSTLEIQRTEQGDSAMYLCASSPRTSGQNNEQFFGPGTRLTVL.

J is TRBJ1-1 and V is TRBV4-2; 7 bases are a match to TRBD1. The CDR3 runs 16 residues. CDR1 and CDR2 (germline): LGHNA, YNFKEQ. V lost 0 bases, J lost 0 bases, and 4 bases stayed unmatched. The DNA of the CDR3 is TGTGCCAGCAGCCAAGAGTCAGGGGGAATGAACACTGAAGCTTTCTTT. Its translation: CASSQESGGMNTEAFF.

The rearrangement links TRBV7-6 to TRBJ1-1, with TRBD1 as a possible D gene (6 bases). V was trimmed by 2 bases and J by 7 bases, leaving 14 bases between them. Germline CDR1 and CDR2: SGHVS and FNYEAQ. The CDR3 loop spans 14 amino acids. The CDR3 here is CASSLSRGFGEAFF. The CDR3 DNA reads TGTGCCAGCAGCTTAAGCAGGGGTTTTGGTGAAGCTTTCTTT.

This clone has just a few counts. This chain uses TRBV4-3 with TRBJ1-6; 7 bases map to TRBD1. J was trimmed by 3 bases and V by 2 bases; bases with no gene match: 7. The CDR3 loop spans 17 amino acids. Germline CDR1 LGHNA, CDR2 YSLEER. The CDR3 nucleotides are TGCGCCAGCAGCCAACGATACCAGGGGGTCTATAATTCACCCCTCCACTTT. It specifies CASSQRYQGVYNSPLHF.

The chain's CDR3 is CASSPVIGAGAIYF. Here the CDR3 DNA reads TGTGCCAGCAGCCCGGTCATAGGAGCGGGTGCCATATATTTT. The V call is TRBV28, the J call TRBJ1-3, with no clear D. V gave up 6 bases and J gave up 11 bases, with 20 bases separating them. Germline V gene lookup returns CDR1 MDHEN and CDR2 SYDVKM. The CDR3 is 14 amino acids.

The chain recombines TRBV7-9 with TRBJ1-4; a possible D gene is TRBD1 (6 bases). In germline, CDR1 is SEHNR, CDR2 FQNEAQ (reference sequence). V gave up 7 bases and J gave up 5 bases, with 11 bases separating them. CDR3 length: 13 amino acids. In nucleotides, the CDR3 is TGTGCCAGCATCGGGGGGCCGAATGAAAAACTGTTTTTT. This translates into CASIGGPNEKLFF.

The chain links TRBV18 to TRBJ2-5; tentatively, D is TRBD1 (5 bases). The CDR3 length is 15 residues. V was cut by 4 bases and J by 2 bases, with 14 bases left in between. The germline V gene has CDR1 KGHSH and CDR2 LQKENI. CDR3 DNA sequence: TGTGCCAGCTCACTACGACAGAAATCTCAAGAGACCCAGTACTTC. Protein: CASSLRQKSQETQYF.

This chain links TRBV7-3 with TRBJ2-5; a weak D match, TRBD2 (5 bases). The CDR3 totals 14 residues. Germline loops: CDR1 SGHTA, CDR2 FQGTGA. The ends were cut back, 5 bases at V and 1 base at J, with 11 bases in the middle. The CDR3 protein is CASSPTGSQETQYF. For the CDR3, the DNA is TGTGCCAGCAGCCCGACGGGATCCCAAGAGACCCAGTACTTC.

This clone was found a few times. The chain couples TRBV27 to TRBJ1-1; 9 nucleotides agree with TRBD1. The CDR3 totals 14 residues. J was trimmed by 11 bases and V by 3 bases; bases with no gene match: 10. The germline gives CDR1 MNHEY, CDR2 SMNVEV (reference sequence). CDR3 residues: CASSFADRGFDAFF. As DNA, the CDR3 is TGTGCCAGCAGTTTCGCGGACAGGGGTTTCGATGCTTTCTTT.

CDR3 in DNA: TGTGCCAGTACCAGGACAGGGACCTATGGCTACACCTTC. Translated, it gives CASTRTGTYGYTF. The chain uses TRBV19 and TRBJ1-2; the match to TRBD1 covers 8 bases. The germline V gene encodes CDR1 LNHDA and CDR2 SQIVND (reference sequence). The CDR3 contains 13 residues. With V trimmed by 7 bases and J by 4 bases, 5 bases remained unmatched.